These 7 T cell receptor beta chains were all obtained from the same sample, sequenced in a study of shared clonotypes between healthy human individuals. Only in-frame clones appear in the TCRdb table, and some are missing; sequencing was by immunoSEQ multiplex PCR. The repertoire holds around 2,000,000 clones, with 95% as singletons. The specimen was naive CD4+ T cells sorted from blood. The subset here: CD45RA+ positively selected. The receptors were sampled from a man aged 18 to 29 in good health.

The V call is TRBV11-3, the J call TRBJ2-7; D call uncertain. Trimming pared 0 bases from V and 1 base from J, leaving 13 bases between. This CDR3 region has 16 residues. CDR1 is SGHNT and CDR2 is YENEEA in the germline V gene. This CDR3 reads CASSLDSREGSYEQYF. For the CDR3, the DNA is TGTGCCAGCAGCTTAGATAGTCGCGAAGGTTCCTACGAGCAGTACTTC.

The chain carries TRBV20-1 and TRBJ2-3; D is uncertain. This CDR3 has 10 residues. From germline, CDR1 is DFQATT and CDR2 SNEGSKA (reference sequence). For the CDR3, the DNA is TGCACTCCAACCCCAGATACGCAGTATTTT. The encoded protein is CTPTPDTQYF.

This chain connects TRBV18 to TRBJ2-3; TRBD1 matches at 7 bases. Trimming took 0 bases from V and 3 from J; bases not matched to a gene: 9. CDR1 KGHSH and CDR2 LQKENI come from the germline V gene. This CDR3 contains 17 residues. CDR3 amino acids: CASSPPTTGVGTDTQYF. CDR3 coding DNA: TGTGCCAGCTCACCACCCACCACAGGGGTCGGGACAGATACGCAGTATTTT.

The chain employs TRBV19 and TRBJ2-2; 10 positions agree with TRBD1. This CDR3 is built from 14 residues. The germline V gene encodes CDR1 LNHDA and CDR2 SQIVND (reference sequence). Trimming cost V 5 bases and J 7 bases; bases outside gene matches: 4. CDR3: CASSLGQGVGELFF. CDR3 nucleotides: TGTGCCAGTAGTCTTGGACAGGGGGTCGGGGAGCTGTTTTTT.

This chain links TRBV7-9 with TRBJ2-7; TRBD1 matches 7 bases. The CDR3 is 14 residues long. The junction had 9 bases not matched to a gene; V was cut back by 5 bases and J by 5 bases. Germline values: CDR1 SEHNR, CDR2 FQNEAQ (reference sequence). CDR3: CASSQDRLINEQYF. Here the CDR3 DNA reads TGTGCCAGCAGCCAGGACAGGTTAATCAACGAGCAGTACTTC.

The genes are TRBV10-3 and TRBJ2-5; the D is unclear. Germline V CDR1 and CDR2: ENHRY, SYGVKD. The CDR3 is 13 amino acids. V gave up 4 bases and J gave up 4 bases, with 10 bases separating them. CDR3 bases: TGTGCCATCAGTGTGGGCCCAGGAGAGACCCAGTACTTC. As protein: CAISVGPGETQYF.

Here the CDR3 reads CASSQELGHLTDTQYF. The CDR3 DNA reads as TGCGCCAGCAGCCAAGAATTAGGACACTTAACAGATACGCAGTATTTT. The J gene is TRBJ2-3, the V gene TRBV4-3, with D tentatively TRBD1 (5 bases). Trimming took 0 bases from V and 3 from J, leaving 13 bases between them. CDR3 length: 16 residues. Germline values: CDR1 LGHNA, CDR2 YSLEER.